The 17 T cell receptor beta chains below all came from one sample that was sequenced in a study of identical twins. TCRdb fed the 5' RACE reads into MiXCR, producing one record per CDR3 protein. Of about 700,000 distinct CDR3 sequences in the sample, 8.6% were seen once. These data also formed part of another study, on yellow fever vaccine responses in identical twins.

Material: PBMCs. These receptors were collected from a young woman in good health.

This clonotype was observed at least ten times. The V call is TRBV7-3, the J call TRBJ2-2; the D is unclear. V was trimmed by 3 bases and J by 0 bases, leaving 11 bases between them. CDR3 length: 16 residues. CDR1 SGHTA and CDR2 FQGTGA come from the germline V gene. The CDR3: CASSLFPESNTGELFF. CDR3 DNA sequence: TGTGCCAGCAGCTTGTTTCCGGAGTCGAACACCGGGGAGCTGTTTTTT. Supplemented by reference TRBV7-3 and TRBJ2-2, the full variable domain reads GAGVSQTPSNKVTEKGKYVELRCDPISGHTALYWYRQSLGQGPEFLIYFQGTGAADDSGLPNDRFFAVRPEGSVSTLKIQRTERGDSAVYLCASSLFPESNTGELFFGEGSRLTVL.

The chain uses TRBV20-1 and TRBJ2-3; perhaps TRBD2 as D (5 bases). V lost 2 bases, J lost 5 bases, and 14 bases lay in between. Germline V gene lookup returns CDR1 DFQATT and CDR2 SNEGSKA (reference sequence). This CDR3 comprises 14 residues. DNA for the CDR3: TGCAGTGCTAGACGAGAGGGAGCGCGAGATACGCAGTATTTT. Its translation: CSARREGARDTQYF.

This clonotype was seen a handful of times. The chain has TRBV25-1 and TRBJ1-4; no clear D gene. The ends were cut back, 7 bases at V and 0 bases at J, with 21 bases in the middle. Germline loops: CDR1 MGHDK, CDR2 SYGVNS. This CDR3 contains 18 residues. The chain's CDR3 is CASTDSGLLYATNEKLFF. The CDR3 coding sequence is TGTGCCAGCACTGATAGCGGTCTGCTATATGCAACTAATGAAAAACTGTTTTTT.

This clonotype was found many times. V gene TRBV4-1 combines with J gene TRBJ1-1; D remains unclear. This CDR3 is built from 15 residues. From germline, CDR1 is MGHRA and CDR2 YSYEKL. V was shortened by 0 bases and J by 5 bases, with 13 bases between the two germline ends. The CDR3 coding sequence is TGCGCCAGCAGCCAAGAATCCTTTATCCGGACTGAAGCTTTCTTT. This codes for CASSQESFIRTEAFF.

The genes are TRBV19 and TRBJ2-5; D uncertain. CDR3 length equals 13 residues. The ends were cut back, 7 bases at V and 2 bases at J, with 11 bases in the middle. The germline CDR1 and CDR2 sequences are LNHDA and SQIVND (reference sequence). CDR3 amino acids: CASIGAEQETQYF. The CDR3 nucleotides read TGTGCCAGTATAGGAGCAGAGCAAGAGACCCAGTACTTC. Variable domain in full (rest from reference TRBV19 and TRBJ2-5): DGGITQSPKYLFRKEGQNVTLSCEQNLNHDAMYWYRQDPGQGLRLIYYSQIVNDFQKGDIAEGYSVSREKKESFPLTVTSAQKNPTAFYLCASIGAEQETQYFGPGTRLLVL.

The sample holds many counts of this clonotype. The rearrangement links TRBV7-2 to TRBJ2-7; TRBD1 might be the D (5 bases). Germline V gene data show CDR1 as SGHTA and CDR2 as FQGNSA. The V gene lost 1 base and the J gene lost 3 bases, with 10 bases spanning the gap. CDR3 length: 14 amino acids. The CDR3 is CASSLEGLSYEQYF. CDR3 coding DNA: TGTGCCAGCAGCTTAGAGGGGCTTAGCTACGAGCAGTACTTC.

The chain links TRBV9 to TRBJ2-3, with 11 positions matching TRBD2. The CDR3 consists of 18 residues. The ends lost 1 base at V and 6 bases at J; junction bases unmatched: 13. Germline values: CDR1 SGDLS, CDR2 YYNGEE. The CDR3 DNA is TGTGCCAGCAGCGTAACCGGGACTAGCGGAAACAAGGTGGATACGCAGTATTTT. Encoded protein: CASSVTGTSGNKVDTQYF. Full variable domain (missing parts from reference TRBV9 and TRBJ2-3): DSGVTQTPKHLITATGQRVTLRCSPRSGDLSVYWYQQSLDQGLQFLIQYYNGEERAKGNILERFSAQQFPDLHSELNLSSLELGDSALYFCASSVTGTSGNKVDTQYFGPGTRLTVL.

The V and J genes are TRBV27 and TRBJ2-1; unclear D gene. The CDR3 extends over 12 amino acids. Trimming removed 7 bases at V and 7 bases at J, with 11 bases between. Germline V gene lookup returns CDR1 MNHEY and CDR2 SMNVEV (reference sequence). CDR3 nucleotide sequence: TGTGCCAGCATTAACCACGGGAATGAGCAGTTCTTC. It specifies CASINHGNEQFF.

V gene TRBV19 combines with J gene TRBJ2-7; 8 bases match TRBD1. The CDR3 is 14 amino acids. Losses at the gene ends were 3 bases for V and 2 bases for J; bases not matched to a gene: 3. From germline, CDR1 is LNHDA and CDR2 SQIVND (reference sequence). CDR3 DNA: TGTGCCAGTAGTATTGGGACAGGACCCTACGAGCAGTACTTC. Protein: CASSIGTGPYEQYF.

This clonotype was recorded a few times. The chain has TRBV6-5 and TRBJ1-5, with unresolved D. V was clipped by 0 bases and J by 11 bases, with 14 bases between them. Germline lookup yields CDR1 MNHEY and CDR2 SVGAGI. This CDR3 has 14 amino acids. The CDR3: CASSYSPHSGAQHF. In DNA form, the CDR3 reads TGTGCCAGCAGTTACTCGCCTCATAGCGGGGCCCAGCATTTT.

The chain has TRBV28 and TRBJ1-2, with 7 bases matching TRBD1. The CDR3 has 14 amino acids. After removal of 3 bases from V and 4 bases from J, the junction contained 5 bases not matched to a gene. Germline loops: CDR1 MDHEN, CDR2 SYDVKM. The CDR3: CASSFADRAYGYTF. CDR3 in DNA: TGTGCCAGCAGTTTCGCCGACAGGGCCTATGGCTACACCTTC.

The chain joins TRBV7-9 to TRBJ2-1; TRBD2 matches at 12 bases. The CDR3 is 16 amino acids. The germline V gene encodes CDR1 SEHNR and CDR2 FQNEAQ (reference sequence). With V trimmed by 6 bases and J by 8 bases, 11 bases remained unmatched. CDR3 sequence (DNA): TGTGCCAGCAGGGGGACTAGCGGGTCCTACAATGATGAGCAGTTCTTC. This translates into CASRGTSGSYNDEQFF.

The V and J genes are TRBV19 and TRBJ2-1; D uncertain. Germline CDR1 and CDR2: LNHDA and SQIVND (reference sequence). The CDR3 consists of 12 residues. Trimming removed 3 bases from V and 8 bases from J, with 8 bases in between. The CDR3 sequence is CASSISSDEQFF. CDR3 nucleotide sequence: TGTGCCAGTAGTATCAGCAGCGATGAGCAGTTCTTC.

This clonotype was seen only a few times. This chain joins TRBV28 and TRBJ2-1; TRBD2 matches at 7 bases. CDR1 and CDR2 from the germline V gene are MDHEN and SYDVKM. CDR3 size: 16 residues. J lost 0 bases, V lost 4 bases, and 6 bases had no gene match. Written as DNA, the CDR3 is TGTGCCAGCAGTTCCTCGGGACTACCCTCCTACAATGAGCAGTTCTTC. It encodes CASSSSGLPSYNEQFF.

The genes are TRBV9 and TRBJ2-3; D is perhaps TRBD1 or TRBD2 (5 bases each). This CDR3 contains 16 residues. Trimming removed 4 bases from V and 2 bases from J, with 17 bases in between. CDR1 is SGDLS, CDR2 YYNGEE, per germline. This CDR3 reads CASSPRPGLLTDTQYF. The CDR3 coding sequence is TGTGCCAGCAGCCCCCGCCCGGGGCTCCTCACAGATACGCAGTATTTT.

This clonotype has only a few counts. This chain links TRBV20-1 with TRBJ2-1; D unresolved. Per the germline V gene, CDR1 is DFQATT and CDR2 is SNEGSKA (reference sequence). CDR3 length: 14 residues. V gave up 2 bases and J gave up 5 bases, with 13 bases separating them. The CDR3 protein is CSARPTGGHNEQFF. CDR3 sequence (DNA): TGCAGTGCTAGACCGACTGGCGGACACAATGAGCAGTTCTTC.

This chain joins TRBV3-1 and TRBJ2-1; D gene uncertain. The CDR3 runs 10 residues. Germline V gene sequence: CDR1 LGHDT, CDR2 YNNKEL (reference sequence). Trimming took off 0 bases at V and 15 bases at J, with 6 bases between the two ends. The CDR3 nucleotides are TGTGCCAGCAGCCAAGATTCTCTGTTCTTC. As protein: CASSQDSLFF.